The clone carrying this TCR beta chain was seen many times. As to time point: patch test 3, about 24 weeks after DPC sensitization. Treatment given: therapeutic diphenylcyclopropenone sensitization with weekly scalp DPC. This specimen comes from a study of human T cells and chemical hapten exposure. Via MiXCR, TCRdb re-called the RACE reads, giving one row per CDR3 protein. Of about 82,000 distinct CDR3 sequences detected, roughly 13% appear once; the ten largest clones hold 5.7%. With 2 bases removed from V and 5 bases from J, the gap between germline ends came to 7 bases. The germline V gene has CDR1 LGHDT and CDR2 YNNKEL (reference sequence). This CDR3 spans 13 amino acids.

This chain links TRBV3-1 with TRBJ1-5; D is unresolved. The sample here was whole blood, taken in connection with sensitization to the hapten diphenylcyclopropenone (DPC). This TCR derives from a woman aged 45-65 years with alopecia areata. Some clones in this sample may be carry-over from other donors' samples. DNA for the CDR3: TGTGCCAGCAGCCAACGGGTGGATCAGCCCCAGCATTTT. This codes for CASSQRVDQPQHF.